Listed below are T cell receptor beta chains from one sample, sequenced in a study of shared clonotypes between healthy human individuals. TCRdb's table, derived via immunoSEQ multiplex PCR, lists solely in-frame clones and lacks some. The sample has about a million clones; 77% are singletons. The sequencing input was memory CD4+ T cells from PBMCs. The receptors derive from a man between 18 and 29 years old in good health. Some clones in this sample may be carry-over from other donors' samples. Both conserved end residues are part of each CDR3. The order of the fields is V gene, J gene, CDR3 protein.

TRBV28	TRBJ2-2	CASITRGNTGELFF
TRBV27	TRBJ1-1	CATRTGWEGTEAFF
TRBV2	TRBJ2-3	CASKILAGGPGTQYF
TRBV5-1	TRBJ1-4	CASSPTGTEYEKLFF
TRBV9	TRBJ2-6	CASSSWGTGANVLTF
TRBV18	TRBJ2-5	CASSPGTTSQGETQYF
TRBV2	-	CASSEQGAGYEQYF
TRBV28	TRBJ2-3	CASDQLAGAPDTQYF
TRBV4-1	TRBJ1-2	CASSQAMTKTGTYGYTF
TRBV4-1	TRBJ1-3	CASSLLGGNTIYF
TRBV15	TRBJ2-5	CATSRDGGQETQYF
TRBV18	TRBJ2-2	CASSPRAGGDTGELFF
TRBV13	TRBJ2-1	CASIFPRGQFF
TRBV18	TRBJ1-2	CASSPVDRAPNYGYTF
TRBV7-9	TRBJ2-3	CASSWRSDTQYF
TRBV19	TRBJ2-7	CASSIGTALDRQYF
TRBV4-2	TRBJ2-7	CASSQGTGLAAYEQYF
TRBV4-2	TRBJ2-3	CASSQAAGRAPDTQYF
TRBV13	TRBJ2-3	CASSSPPRDPRTDTQYF
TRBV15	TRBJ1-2	CATSREGGTYGYTF
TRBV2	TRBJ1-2	CASSGNSYGYTF
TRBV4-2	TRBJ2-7	CASSQDRNSGPRGQYF
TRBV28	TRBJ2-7	CASSGRDSSYEQYF
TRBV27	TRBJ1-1	CASSSIGRREAFF
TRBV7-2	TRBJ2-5	CASSRGPARETQYF
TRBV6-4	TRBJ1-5	CASSRGTGEPQHF
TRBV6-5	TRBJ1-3	CASSYDRNTIYF
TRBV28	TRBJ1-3	CASSSPGQGMDTIYF
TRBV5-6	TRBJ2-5	CASSRWTSWAVKETQYF
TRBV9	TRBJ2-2	CASSASFWLAGSTGELFF
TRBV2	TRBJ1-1	CASSRQGMGTFF
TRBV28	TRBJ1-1	CASRDVRKKGNTEAFF
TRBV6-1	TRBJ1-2	CASSEASLRGYGYTF
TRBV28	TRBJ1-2	CASSFQSGYGYTF
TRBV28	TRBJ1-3	CASSSTGARGNTIYF
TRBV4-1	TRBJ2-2	CASRGAVAGVYGDTGELFF
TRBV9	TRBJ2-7	CASSPGGVYEQYF
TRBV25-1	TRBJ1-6	CASSEYLHSPLHF
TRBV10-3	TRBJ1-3	CAISSDRSGNTIYF
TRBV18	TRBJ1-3	CASSTDRGNTIYF
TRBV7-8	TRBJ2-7	CASSLRREGYEQYF
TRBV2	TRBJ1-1	CASSETGQEKTEAFF
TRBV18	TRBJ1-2	CASSITGDYGYTF
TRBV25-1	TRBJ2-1	CASSEYQGWGNEQFF
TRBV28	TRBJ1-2	CASSRNQGGYGYTF
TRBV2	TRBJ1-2	CASSGVASGYTF
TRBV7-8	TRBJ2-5	CASSLERQGGGTQYF
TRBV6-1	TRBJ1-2	CASSSGTEYGYTF
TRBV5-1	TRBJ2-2	CASSPGQGATGELFF
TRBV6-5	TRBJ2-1	CASSYGPSSYNEQFF
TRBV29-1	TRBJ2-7	CSVYDSRDQPQYF
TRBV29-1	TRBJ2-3	CSVDIDSGRGGDTQYF
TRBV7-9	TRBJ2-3	CASSFSGIDTQYF
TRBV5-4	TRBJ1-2	CASSSGGGSEPFGYTF
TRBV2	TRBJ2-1	CASSVGSGPNEQFF
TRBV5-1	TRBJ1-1	CASSLYPGQVNTEAFF
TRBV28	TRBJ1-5	CASRDHSNQPQHF
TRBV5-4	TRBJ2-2	CASSHSGTRANTGELFF
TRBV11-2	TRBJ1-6	CAGRPSYNSPLHF
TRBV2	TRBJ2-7	CASSEWDTSYEQYF